The T cell receptor beta chain under discussion was sequenced for a study of T cells in localized non-small cell lung cancer. About this clone itself: Its antigen is not known.

General study findings and limits: Uninvolved neighboring lung showed the greatest T cell clonality, exceeding tumor. Because only a single region of the tumor was sequenced, heterogeneity remains possible. Adjacent lung held a median approximately 50 of the top 100 tumor clones. Higher T cell density in the blood was associated with longer overall survival, whereas higher adjacent-lung clonality associated with shorter survival.

The V gene lost 3 bases and the J gene lost 0 bases, with 5 bases spanning the gap. CDR3 length: 13 amino acids. Germline V gives CDR1 LNHDA, CDR2 SQIVND (reference sequence). The repertoire was sequenced with immunoSEQ multiplex PCR; TCRdb's copy has only in-frame clones and lacks some. The table records about 59,000 clones, approximately 91% of them present only once. The J gene is TRBJ1-1, the V gene TRBV19, with D unclear. The TCR was taken from a man aged 40 to 69 with stage I lung adenocarcinoma. The source material was peripheral blood, sampled before any cancer treatment. The CDR3 DNA reads as TGTGCCAGTAGTATTGCCTTGAACACTGAAGCTTTCTTT. It translates to CASSIALNTEAFF.